The next 2 T cell receptor beta chains were all read from a single sample in a study of T cells in tuberculosis. Repertoires were generated with immunoSEQ multiplex PCR, while TCRdb's copy carries only in-frame clones and drops some. Here the sample spans several thousand clones, 85% to 95% being singletons. The specimen was PBMCs. These receptor sequences come from an adult with tuberculosis.

The CDR3 reads CATQRDGSTDTQYF. The CDR3 region has the DNA TGCGCCACCCAGCGGGACGGCTCCACAGATACGCAGTATTTT. The chain carries TRBV5-1 and TRBJ2-3; 7 nucleotides align to TRBD2. The CDR3 is made up of 14 amino acids. V lost 9 bases and J lost 2; bases outside the gene matches: 9. From germline, CDR1 is SGHRS and CDR2 YFSETQ.

The chain carries TRBV13 and TRBJ2-3, with D possibly matching TRBD2 (5 bases). The CDR3 contains 14 residues. The germline CDR1 and CDR2 sequences are PRHDT and FYEKMQ (reference sequence). Trimming left V 5 bases short and J 5 bases short, with 14 bases between. The CDR3: CASSPRPRGDTQYF. The CDR3 nucleotides are TGTGCCAGCAGCCCCCGGCCCCGGGGAGATACGCAGTATTTT.